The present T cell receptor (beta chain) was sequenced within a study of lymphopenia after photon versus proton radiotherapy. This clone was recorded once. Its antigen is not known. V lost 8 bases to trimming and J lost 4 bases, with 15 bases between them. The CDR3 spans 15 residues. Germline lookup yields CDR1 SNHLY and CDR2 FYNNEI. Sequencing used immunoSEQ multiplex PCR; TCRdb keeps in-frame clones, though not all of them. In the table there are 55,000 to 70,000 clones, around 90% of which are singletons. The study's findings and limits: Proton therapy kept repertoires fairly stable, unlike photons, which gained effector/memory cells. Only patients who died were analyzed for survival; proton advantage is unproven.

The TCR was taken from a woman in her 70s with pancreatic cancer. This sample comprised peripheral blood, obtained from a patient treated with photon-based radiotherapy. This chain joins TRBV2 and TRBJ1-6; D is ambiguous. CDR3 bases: TGTGCCAGCGGATATGGGCTGGGATATAATTCACCCCTCCACTTT. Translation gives CASGYGLGYNSPLHF.